Sequencing of this T cell receptor beta chain was carried out in a study of control samples from healthy donors and cancer patients. Germline V lookup: CDR1 MDHEN, CDR2 SYDVKM. The CDR3 is 17 amino acids. Trimming left V 1 base short and J 2 bases short, with 18 bases between. Profiling relied on immunoSEQ multiplex PCR, and the TCRdb table lists in-frame clones only, not all of them. The sample lists around 80,000 clones, 94% occurring once. V gene TRBV28 combines with J gene TRBJ2-7; D gene ambiguous. Sequences were obtained from blood. The receptor's source is a woman in her twenties or thirties in good health. In DNA form, the CDR3 reads TGTGCCAGCAGTTTATTGATGTCCCAGTTTCAAACCTACGAGCAGTACTTC. Translated: CASSLLMSQFQTYEQYF.